The entry that follows covers one TCR beta chain sequence. Which antigen it targets is not known. Base qualities are not recorded, but no much larger clone differs from it by a single base. The source of the sample is a study of blood T cell repertoires in COVID-19 (dated by TCRdb to the early 2020s). Regarding the complete study: Samples covering the acute and convalescent phases of COVID-19 were provided by collaborators in the United States, Italy and Spain. The material from the prospective study consisted of cDNA or gDNA derived from T cells, B-cell-depleted T cells, or PBMCs. The samples were drawn from two sources: the first 160 participants of the ongoing ImmuneRACE study, and over 950 subjects contributed by 6 global collaborators. Sample metadata almost always included a de-identified subject ID, COVID-19 status, age in years and sex. The dataset comprised deeply sampled blood TCRbeta repertoires from subjects exposed to, actively infected with, or recovered from COVID-19. Where HLA class I and class II types were available, the types were taken from metadata supplied by the sample provider, not from assay-based typing. The repertoires were released in a freely available public database meant as a resource for research on the immune response to SARS-CoV-2. Points the paper makes about the study in general: The quantity of clinical and demographic metadata differed by source and by participant and was supplied without curation.

Per the germline V gene, ENHRY is the CDR1 and SYGVKD is the CDR2. The junction carries 8 bases between V and J, which are trimmed by 0 bases and 3 bases respectively. Counted from cysteine to phenylalanine, this CDR3 has 14 amino acids. CDR3 DNA is the only sequence kept; it has 42 bases, read in frame from the first base. Enrolling through a virtual design, the prospective study's participants ranged in age from roughly 18 to 95 years and lived across 20 to 30 United States geographic areas. Cohort assignment in the prospective study relied on participant-reported clinical history from a screening survey and a study questionnaire. Each participant in the prospective study had whole blood, serum and a nasopharyngeal or oropharyngeal swab collected by mobile phlebotomists. Additional blood draws and questionnaires over an approximately 2-month period could optionally be provided by prospective study participants. Before DNA extraction, blood samples from the prospective study were shipped at room temperature or frozen.

TCRbeta CDR3 regions were amplified from genomic DNA by means of the immunoSEQ Assay, a bias-controlled multiplex PCR. The study's own analysis went as follows. The number of nucleated cells in each sample was estimated from the amplification of reference gene primers within the assay. To quantify the absolute abundance of each unique TCRbeta CDR3 rearrangement, sequence reads were collapsed and filtered. For each sample, productive Simpson clonality was calculated as the square root of Simpson's diversity index across productive rearrangements. TCRdb stores this immuneACCESS table with in-frame sequences only. Part of the clones is absent; in the studies checked, under half of the shortfall reflects unresolved V genes, and no reason is known for the rest. From that table come the V and J calls and clone size; the DNA was used to work out D and trimming. Across this sample there are about 340,000 clones, with 86% seen only once. Of the sample, approximately 4.6% falls within the top ten clones.

The sequencing sample was made of PBMCs or T cells enriched from blood (not recorded which). The chain employs TRBV10-3 and TRBJ1-1, with the D gene not clear enough to name. The TCR was taken from a woman aged 40-49 years with acute COVID-19. The nucleotide sequence reads as follows: TGTGCCATCAGTGAGTCGTTGGGAGACACTGAAGCTTTCTTT. Its translation reads: CAISESLGDTEAFF.